A single sample gave rise to the 7 T cell receptor beta chains below, sequenced in a study of blood T cell repertoires in COVID-19. The method was immunoSEQ multiplex PCR; TCRdb's version includes in-frame clones alone and lacks a portion of them. The sample consists of approximately 200,000 clones, roughly 89% of them appearing once. The sample was PBMCs or T cells enriched from blood (not recorded which). These receptor sequences come from a woman in her thirties or forties with acute COVID-19.

The J gene is TRBJ2-5, the V gene TRBV7-9; D possibly corresponds to TRBD2 (6 bases). Looked up from germline, CDR1 is SEHNR and CDR2 is FQNEAQ (reference sequence). The CDR3 has 13 amino acids. Trimming shortened V by 10 bases and J by 1 base, and 13 bases separated the two germline ends. CDR3 coding DNA: TGTGCCATTCCCCTAGCGAGCCAAGAGACCCAGTACTTC. This encodes CAIPLASQETQYF.

The J gene is TRBJ2-7, the V gene TRBV13, with 7 positions matching TRBD1. The germline V gene has CDR1 PRHDT and CDR2 FYEKMQ (reference sequence). This CDR3 region has 14 residues. Trimming cost V 3 bases and J 0 bases; bases outside gene matches: 2. CDR3 nucleotide sequence: TGTGCCAGCAGCTTCCGGGACAGCTCCTACGAGCAGTACTTC. Protein product: CASSFRDSSYEQYF.

As DNA, the CDR3 is TGTGCCAGCAGCCTCCTCCCCAGGCTAGCGGGGGACAATGAGCAGTTCTTC. The encoded protein is CASSLLPRLAGDNEQFF. The chain uses TRBV7-3 and TRBJ2-1; 10 positions match TRBD2. Germline assignment: CDR1 SGHTA and CDR2 FQGTGA. V trimming: 5 bases; J trimming: 5 bases; junction bases outside the gene matches: 12. CDR3 length: 17 amino acids.

The chain links TRBV2 to TRBJ2-7; TRBD1 aligns across 7 bases. This CDR3 has 19 amino acids. V lost 6 bases and J lost 3; bases outside the gene matches: 23. Germline V gene lookup returns CDR1 SNHLY and CDR2 FYNNEI. CDR3 bases: TGTGCCAGCAGGTGGGGAATGGGGACAGACACACTCTTAAGCTACGAGCAGTACTTC. The encoded protein is CASRWGMGTDTLLSYEQYF.

In DNA, the CDR3 is TGTGCCAGCAGCTTACGGTCGGGGGGGAATTCACCCCTCCACTTT. Translating gives CASSLRSGGNSPLHF. The rearrangement links TRBV7-2 to TRBJ1-6; possibly TRBD1 for D (5 bases). V lost 2 bases, J lost 7 bases, and 12 bases lay in between. Germline CDR1 reads SGHTA; CDR2 reads FQGNSA. This CDR3 comprises 15 residues.

The rearrangement links TRBV18 to TRBJ1-3, with D possibly TRBD1 on 6 matching bases. The V gene lost 2 bases and the J gene lost 0 bases, with 11 bases spanning the gap. The germline V gene encodes CDR1 KGHSH and CDR2 LQKENI. CDR3 length: 16 residues. The CDR3 loop reads CASSPSGDISGNTIYF. CDR3 nucleotides: TGTGCCAGCTCACCATCTGGGGACATCTCTGGAAACACCATATATTTT.

The J gene is TRBJ1-2, the V gene TRBV10-3; D is possibly TRBD1 (5 bases). The CDR3 length is 13 residues. Germline CDR1 is ENHRY and CDR2 is SYGVKD. V was clipped by 8 bases and J by 4 bases, with 14 bases between them. Here the CDR3 reads CAIAEGLIYGYTF. The CDR3, as DNA: TGTGCCATCGCCGAGGGACTAATCTATGGCTACACCTTC.